This TCR beta chain was recovered during a study of shared clonotypes between healthy human individuals. Naive CD4+ cells were CD45RA-selected; the remaining cells were memory. Only in-frame clones appear in the TCRdb table, and some are missing; sequencing was by immunoSEQ multiplex PCR. The data hold more than 2,000,000 clones, with approximately 95% observed a single time. Of note for this clone: Antigen: not known.

Study-wide results and caveats: The naive CD4 repertoires of a handful of donors were compared, and around 4.7% of clonotypes were shared. Among non-shared clonotypes, generation probabilities were lower than among those shared by all four donors. Larger estimated richness was generally seen in naive subsets than in memory subsets.

Material: naive CD4+ T cells from PBMCs. Subset defined: CD45RA+ positively selected. The sequence was obtained from a man younger than 35 in good health. Some clones in this sample may be carry-over from other donors' samples.

In DNA, the CDR3 is TGTGCCAGCAGCATCGGGACAGCCCCCTACGAGCAGTACTTC. Protein product: CASSIGTAPYEQYF. V gene TRBV11-2 combines with J gene TRBJ2-7; 7 bases match TRBD1. The germline V gene encodes CDR1 SGHAT and CDR2 FQNNGV. Trimming at V came to 5 bases and at J to 2 bases, leaving 6 bases not matched to a gene. The CDR3 consists of 14 residues.